This TCR beta chain was captured in a study of blood T cells in healthy people across ages. This clonotype was counted a few times. A second PCR of roughly 6 to 12 cycles used a sample-barcoded 5' primer and a J-beta primer mix. From the 5' RACE reads, TCRdb called clonotypes with MiXCR, one entry per CDR3 protein. The table has about 580,000 distinct CDR3 sequences, around half seen once. CDR3 length: 15 amino acids. V was clipped by 5 bases and J by 4 bases; unmatched bases: 5. Looked up from germline, CDR1 is MNHEY and CDR2 is SMNVEV (reference sequence). The sequenced sample consisted of blood. The rearrangement joins TRBV27 to TRBJ2-1, with TRBD2 matching over 10 bases. This clonotype originated in a man older than 75 in good health. The CDR3 sequence: CASSRGTSEYNEQFF. In DNA form, the CDR3 reads TGTGCCAGCAGTAGGGGGACTAGCGAGTACAATGAGCAGTTCTTC.